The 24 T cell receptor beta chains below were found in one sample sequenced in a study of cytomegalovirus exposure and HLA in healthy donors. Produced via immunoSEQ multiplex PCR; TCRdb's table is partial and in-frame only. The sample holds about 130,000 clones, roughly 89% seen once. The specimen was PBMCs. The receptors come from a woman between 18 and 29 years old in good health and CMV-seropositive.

The DNA of the CDR3 is TGTGCCAGCAGTTTATCGAACAGGGTGTACGGGGCCAACGTCCTGACTTTC. Amino acid sequence: CASSLSNRVYGANVLTF. The V and J genes are TRBV28 and TRBJ2-6; D might be TRBD1 (6 bases). The germline gives CDR1 MDHEN, CDR2 SYDVKM. This CDR3 spans 17 amino acids. V was trimmed by 1 base and J by 4 bases, leaving 14 bases between them.

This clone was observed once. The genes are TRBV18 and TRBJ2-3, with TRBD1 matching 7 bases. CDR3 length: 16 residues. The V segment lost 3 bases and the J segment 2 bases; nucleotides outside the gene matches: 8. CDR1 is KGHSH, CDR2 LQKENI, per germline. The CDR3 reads CASSPRQTGFTDTQYF. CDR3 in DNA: TGTGCCAGCTCACCTCGACAGACAGGGTTCACAGATACGCAGTATTTT.

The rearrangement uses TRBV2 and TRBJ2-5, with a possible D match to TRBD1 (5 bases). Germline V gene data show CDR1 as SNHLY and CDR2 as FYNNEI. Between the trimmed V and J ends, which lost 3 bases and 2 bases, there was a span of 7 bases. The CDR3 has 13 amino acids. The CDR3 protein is CASSDRQQETQYF. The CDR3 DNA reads TGTGCCAGCAGTGATCGACAGCAAGAGACCCAGTACTTC.

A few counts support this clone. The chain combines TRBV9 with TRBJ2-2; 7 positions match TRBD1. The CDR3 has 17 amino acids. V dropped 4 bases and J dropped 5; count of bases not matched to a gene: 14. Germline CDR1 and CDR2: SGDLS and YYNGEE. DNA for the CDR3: TGTGCCAGCAGCAGCAGCCCCCTAGGGGGCTCAACCGGGGAGCTGTTTTTT. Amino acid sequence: CASSSSPLGGSTGELFF.

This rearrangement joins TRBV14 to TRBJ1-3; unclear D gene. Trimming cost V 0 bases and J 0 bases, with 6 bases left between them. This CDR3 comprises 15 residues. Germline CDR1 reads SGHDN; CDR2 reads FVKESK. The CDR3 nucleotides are TGTGCCAGCAGCCAAGAGCCCTACTCTGGAAACACCATATATTTT. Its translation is CASSQEPYSGNTIYF.

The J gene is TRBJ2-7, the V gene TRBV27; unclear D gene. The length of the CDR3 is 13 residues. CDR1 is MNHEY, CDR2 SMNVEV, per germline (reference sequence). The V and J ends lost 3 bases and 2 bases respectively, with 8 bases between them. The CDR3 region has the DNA TGTGCCAGCAGTTTGGGCCGGACCTACGAGCAGTACTTC. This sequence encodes CASSLGRTYEQYF.

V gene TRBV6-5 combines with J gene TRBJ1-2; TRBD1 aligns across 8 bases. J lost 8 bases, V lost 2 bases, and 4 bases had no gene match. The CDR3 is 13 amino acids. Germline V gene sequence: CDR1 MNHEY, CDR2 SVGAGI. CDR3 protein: CASSYGTGEGYTF. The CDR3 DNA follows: TGTGCCAGCAGTTACGGGACAGGAGAAGGCTACACCTTC.

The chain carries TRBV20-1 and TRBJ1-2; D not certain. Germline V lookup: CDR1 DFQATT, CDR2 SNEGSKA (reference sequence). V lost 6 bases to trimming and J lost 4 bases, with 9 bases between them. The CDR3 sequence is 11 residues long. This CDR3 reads CSATPAYGYTF. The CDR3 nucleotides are TGCAGTGCCACTCCCGCCTATGGCTACACCTTC.

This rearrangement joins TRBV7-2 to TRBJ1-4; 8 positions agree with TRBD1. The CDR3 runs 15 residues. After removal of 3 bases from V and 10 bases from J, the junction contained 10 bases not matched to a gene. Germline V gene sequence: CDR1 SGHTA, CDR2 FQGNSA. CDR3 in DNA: TGTGCCAGCAGCTTTGCCGGGACAGGAAAGGGAAAACTGTTTTTT. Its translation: CASSFAGTGKGKLFF.

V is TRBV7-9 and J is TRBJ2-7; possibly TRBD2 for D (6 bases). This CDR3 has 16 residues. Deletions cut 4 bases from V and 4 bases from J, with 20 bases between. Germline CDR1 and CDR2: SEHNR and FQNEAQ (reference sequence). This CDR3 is CASSSGSGLGDYEQYF. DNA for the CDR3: TGTGCCAGCAGCTCTGGATCGGGACTGGGGGATTACGAGCAGTACTTC.

The CDR3 region is CASRVGGQGNTEAFF. In DNA form, the CDR3 reads TGTGCCAGCAGAGTGGGCGGACAGGGTAACACTGAAGCTTTCTTT. The chain has TRBV7-2 and TRBJ1-1, with TRBD1 matching 8 bases. Germline lookup yields CDR1 SGHTA and CDR2 FQGNSA. Trimming at V came to 6 bases and at J to 2 bases, leaving 8 bases not matched to a gene. This CDR3 has 15 amino acids.

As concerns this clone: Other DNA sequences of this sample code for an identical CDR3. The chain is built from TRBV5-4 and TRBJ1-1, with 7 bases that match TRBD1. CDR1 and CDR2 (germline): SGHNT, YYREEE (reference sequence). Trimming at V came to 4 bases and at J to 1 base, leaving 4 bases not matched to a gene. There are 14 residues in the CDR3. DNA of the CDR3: TGTGCCAGCAGCCCGACAGGGACGAACACTGAAGCTTTCTTT. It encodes CASSPTGTNTEAFF.

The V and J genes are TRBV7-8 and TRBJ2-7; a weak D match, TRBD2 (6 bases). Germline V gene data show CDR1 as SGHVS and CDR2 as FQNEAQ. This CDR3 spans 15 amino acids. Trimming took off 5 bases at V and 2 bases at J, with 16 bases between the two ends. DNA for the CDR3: TGTGCCAGCAGCCCGGGACTTAGCACACCCTACGAGCAGTACTTC. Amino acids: CASSPGLSTPYEQYF.

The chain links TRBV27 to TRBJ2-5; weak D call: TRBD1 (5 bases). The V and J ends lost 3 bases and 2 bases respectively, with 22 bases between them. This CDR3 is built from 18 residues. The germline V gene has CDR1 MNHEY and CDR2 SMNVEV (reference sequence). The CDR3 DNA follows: TGTGCCAGCAGTTTTTTCGCCCCGCAGGGCCCCTTACAAGAGACCCAGTACTTC. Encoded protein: CASSFFAPQGPLQETQYF.

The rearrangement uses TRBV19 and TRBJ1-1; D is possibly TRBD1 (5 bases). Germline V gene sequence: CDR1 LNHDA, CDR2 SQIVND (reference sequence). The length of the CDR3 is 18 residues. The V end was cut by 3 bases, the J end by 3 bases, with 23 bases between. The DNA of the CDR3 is TGTGCCAGTAGTATCCCCCCCGGGCAGGGTGGTTTTTACACTGAAGCTTTCTTT. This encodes CASSIPPGQGGFYTEAFF.

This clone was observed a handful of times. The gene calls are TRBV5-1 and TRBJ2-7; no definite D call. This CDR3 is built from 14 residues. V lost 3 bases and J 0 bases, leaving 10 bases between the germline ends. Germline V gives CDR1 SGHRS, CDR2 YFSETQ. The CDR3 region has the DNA TGCGCCAGCAGCTATACACAGAGCTCCTACGAGCAGTACTTC. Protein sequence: CASSYTQSSYEQYF. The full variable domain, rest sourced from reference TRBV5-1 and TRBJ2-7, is KAGVTQTPRYLIKTRGQQVTLSCSPISGHRSVSWYQQTPGQGLQFLFEYFSETQRNKGNFPGRFSGRQFSNSRSEMNVSTLELGDSALYLCASSYTQSSYEQYFGPGTRLTVT.

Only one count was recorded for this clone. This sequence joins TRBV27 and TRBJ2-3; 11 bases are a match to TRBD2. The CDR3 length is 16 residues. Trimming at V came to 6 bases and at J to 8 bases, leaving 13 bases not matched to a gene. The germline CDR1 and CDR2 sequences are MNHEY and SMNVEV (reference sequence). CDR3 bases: TGTGCCAGCAGCCCAGGTAGCGGGGGGGAGTTCGGTACGCAGTATTTT. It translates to CASSPGSGGEFGTQYF.

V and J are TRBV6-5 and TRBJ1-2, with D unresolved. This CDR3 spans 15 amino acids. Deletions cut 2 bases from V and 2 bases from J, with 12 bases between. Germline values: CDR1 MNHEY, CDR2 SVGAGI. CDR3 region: CASSYVGELNYGYTF. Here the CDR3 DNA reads TGTGCCAGCAGTTACGTTGGAGAACTAAACTATGGCTACACCTTC.

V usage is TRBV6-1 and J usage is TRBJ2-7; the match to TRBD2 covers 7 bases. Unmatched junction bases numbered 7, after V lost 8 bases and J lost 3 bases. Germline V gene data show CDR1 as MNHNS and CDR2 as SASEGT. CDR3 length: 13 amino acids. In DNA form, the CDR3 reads TGTGCCAGCTCATATCGGGGGGACTACGAGCAGTACTTC. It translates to CASSYRGDYEQYF.

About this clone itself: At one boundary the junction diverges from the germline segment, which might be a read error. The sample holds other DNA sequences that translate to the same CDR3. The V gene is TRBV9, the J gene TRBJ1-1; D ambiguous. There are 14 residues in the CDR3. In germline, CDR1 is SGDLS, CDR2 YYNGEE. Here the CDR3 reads CASSVDPSDTEAFF. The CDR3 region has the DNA TGTGCCAGTAGCGTAGATCCCTCGGACACTGAAGCTTTCTTT. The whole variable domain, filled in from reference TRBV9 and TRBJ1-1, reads DSGVTQTPKHLITATGQRVTLRCSPRSGDLSVYWYQQSLDQGLQFLIQYYNGEERAKGNILERFSAQQFPDLHSELNLSSLELGDSALYFCASSVDPSDTEAFFGQGTRLTVV.

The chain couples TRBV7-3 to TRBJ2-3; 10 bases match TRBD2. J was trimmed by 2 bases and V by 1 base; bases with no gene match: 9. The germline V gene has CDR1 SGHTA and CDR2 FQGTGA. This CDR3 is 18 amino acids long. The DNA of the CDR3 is TGTGCCAGCAGCTTAATAGCGGGGGGCGTCGGGTTCACAGATACGCAGTATTTT. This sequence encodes CASSLIAGGVGFTDTQYF.

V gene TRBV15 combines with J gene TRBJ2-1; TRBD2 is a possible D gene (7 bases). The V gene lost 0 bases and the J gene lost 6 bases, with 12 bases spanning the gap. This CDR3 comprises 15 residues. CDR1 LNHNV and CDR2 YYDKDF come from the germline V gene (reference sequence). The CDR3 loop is CATSRDKGGSNEQFF. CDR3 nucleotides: TGTGCCACCAGCAGAGATAAGGGGGGGAGCAATGAGCAGTTCTTC.

CDR3 nucleotide sequence: TGTGCCAGCAGCGTCACAGGGGGCGCCGGGGATACGCAGTATTTT. Amino acid sequence: CASSVTGGAGDTQYF. The chain links TRBV7-9 to TRBJ2-3, with 9 bases that match TRBD1. This CDR3 has 15 amino acids. The V segment lost 5 bases and the J segment 6 bases; nucleotides outside the gene matches: 9. Germline CDR1 SEHNR, CDR2 FQNEAQ (reference sequence).

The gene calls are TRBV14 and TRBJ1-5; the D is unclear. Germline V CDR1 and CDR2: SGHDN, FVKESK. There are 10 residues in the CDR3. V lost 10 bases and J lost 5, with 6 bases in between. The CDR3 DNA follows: TGTGCCAATTTCTATCAGCCCCAGCATTTT. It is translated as CANFYQPQHF.